This T cell receptor (beta chain) was captured by sequencing in a study of blood T cell repertoires in COVID-19. Study information: COVID-19 samples, acute and convalescent, were from the United States, Italy and Spain. The analysed material was cDNA or gDNA that came from T cells, B-cell-depleted T cells, or PBMCs.

Study processing details: Reference gene primer amplification in the assay estimated nucleated cell counts. Data came from immunoSEQ multiplex PCR; TCRdb stores just in-frame clones and leaves some out. The DNA gave D and trimming, while V, J and clone size come from that table. The sample includes tens of thousands of clones, about 90% of them seen just once. Patients at the Seattle site were enrolled during active infection and followed longitudinally. The clonotype originates from a man between 18 and 29 years old with COVID-19, enrolled during active disease. The sample taken for sequencing was peripheral blood.

This CDR3 is CASSISGTGASNYGYTF. CDR3 bases: TGTGCCAGCAGCATCTCCGGGACAGGGGCATCTAACTATGGCTACACCTTC. The genes are TRBV9 and TRBJ1-2; 10 bases are shared with TRBD1. This CDR3 is built from 17 residues. Germline V gene data show CDR1 as SGDLS and CDR2 as YYNGEE. V trimming: 4 bases; J trimming: 0 bases; junction bases outside the gene matches: 9.